This section outlines one TCR beta chain sequence together with its context. This sample stems from a study of shared clonotypes between healthy human individuals. Profiled with immunoSEQ multiplex PCR; TCRdb holds only in-frame clones, not every one. The sample consists of about 2.4 million clones, more than 90% of them appearing once. Germline V gene lookup returns CDR1 SGHAT and CDR2 FQDESV (reference sequence). The CDR3 totals 15 residues. V lost 2 bases and J lost 2, with 11 bases in between. Sequencing input: naive CD4+ T cells sorted from blood. Subset meaning: CD45RA+ positively selected. The rearrangement joins TRBV11-1 to TRBJ2-3; unclear D gene. The source of this sequence is a man aged 18 to 29 in good health. CDR3 sequence (DNA): TGTGCCAGCAGCTTAATGACTGCAGTCACAGATACGCAGTATTTT. It codes for CASSLMTAVTDTQYF.